The text below deals with one T cell receptor (beta chain). The antigen is undetermined. The sample originates from a study of graft-versus-host responses after intestinal transplantation. The germline gives CDR1 LNHDA, CDR2 SQIVND (reference sequence). V trimming: 2 bases; J trimming: 4 bases; junction bases outside the gene matches: 13. The CDR3 runs 17 residues. Sequencing was performed with immunoSEQ multiplex PCR; in TCRdb, only in-frame clones are kept and a portion is missing. The table includes over 65,000 clones, 91% detected once. The rearrangement uses TRBV19 and TRBJ1-1; 7 nucleotides line up with TRBD1. This clonotype was sampled from a human donor who received an intestinal transplant. Specimen: unstimulated CD4+ T cells sorted from spleen or lymph node cells, collected before intestinal transplant. DNA for the CDR3: TGTGCCAGTAGTATACCGGACAGGATGGAATGGATCACTGAAGCTTTCTTT. Translating gives CASSIPDRMEWITEAFF.